A selection of T cell receptor beta chains follows, all from one sample in a study of CD8 T cells in Susac syndrome. Via MiXCR, TCRdb re-called the immunoSEQ multiplex PCR reads, giving one row per CDR3 protein. The repertoire holds approximately 150,000 distinct CDR3 sequences, with approximately 95% as singletons. Sequencing was done on a sample of CD4+ T cells from PBMCs. These receptors were collected from a human donor with multiple sclerosis. Each CDR3 is given with its conserved first and last residue. The D gene is left open where the match is weak. Part of the rows lack a size; the others show once, few, many or a class for expanded clones.

abundance	v_gene	d_gene	j_gene	CDR3aa	CDR3nt
-	TRBV4-1	-	TRBJ1-1	CASSQGVSTEAFF	TGCGCCAGCAGCCAAGGTGTCTCCACTGAAGCTTTCTTT
-	TRBV25-1	TRBD1	TRBJ1-6	CASSHRGDSPLHF	TGTGCCAGCAGTCACAGGGGGGATTCACCCCTCCACTTT
-	TRBV29-1	-	TRBJ2-4	CSVRAAKNIQYF	TGCAGCGTTAGGGCAGCCAAAAACATTCAGTACTTC
once	TRBV7-3	TRBD1	TRBJ2-4	CASSLSGTGQNIQYF	TGTGCCAGCAGCCTTTCCGGGACAGGGCAAAACATTCAGTACTTC
-	TRBV27	TRBD2	TRBJ2-3	CASSLVILAGGRTDTQYF	TGTGCCAGCAGTCTAGTGATCCTAGCGGGGGGGCGGACAGATACGCAGTATTTT
-	TRBV7-2	-	TRBJ2-7	CASSLSSYEQYF	TGTGCCAGCAGCCTTAGCTCCTACGAGCAGTACTTC
-	TRBV28	-	TRBJ1-1	CASSFVGAGSGEAFF	TGTGCCAGCAGTTTCGTCGGAGCGGGGTCAGGTGAAGCTTTCTTT
once	TRBV5-6	TRBD1	TRBJ1-5	CASSFRQGDQPQHF	TGTGCCAGCAGTTTTAGACAGGGGGATCAGCCCCAGCATTTT
-	TRBV13	-	TRBJ2-1	CASSFLGTPSYNEQFF	TGTGCCAGCAGCTTTCTCGGGACACCCTCCTACAATGAGCAGTTCTTC
-	TRBV5-1	-	TRBJ1-1	CASSSRPRWDTEAFF	TGCGCCAGCAGCTCCCGGCCCCGGTGGGACACTGAAGCTTTCTTT